This is a list of T cell receptor beta chains from one sample in a study of blood T cell repertoires in COVID-19. Assay: immunoSEQ multiplex PCR; the TCRdb copy retains only in-frame clones and omits some. The sample holds approximately 120,000 clones, around four fifths seen once. What was sequenced was peripheral blood. All receptors derive from a man of 80 years or more with COVID-19, enrolled during active disease. The CDR3 runs from the conserved cysteine through the conserved F or W. A D gene is named only where the DNA matches it firmly. A clone size is listed for some rows: how often the clone was seen (once, few, many), or a class if it is expanded.

D gene,J gene,V gene,clone size,CDR3 DNA,CDR3 protein
-,TRBJ2-5,TRBV9,-,TGTGCCAGCAGCGTAGCTACGGGACAAGCAGAGACCCAGTACTTC,CASSVATGQAETQYF
TRBD2,TRBJ2-1,TRBV7-2,few,TGTGCCAGCAGCCATCTTAGCGGGCACTACTACAATGAGCAGTTCTTC,CASSHLSGHYYNEQFF
TRBD2,TRBJ2-7,TRBV5-4,-,TGTGCCAGCAGCTTGGGGACTAGCGGGGGCTACGAGCAGTACTTC,CASSLGTSGGYEQYF
TRBD1,TRBJ2-5,TRBV24-1,-,TGTGCCACCAGTCCAGGTGCAGGGGGAGTTGGAGAGACCCAGTACTTC,CATSPGAGGVGETQYF
-,TRBJ1-1,TRBV5-6,-,TGTGCCAGCAGCTTGGAACAGGGGAACACTGAAGCTTTCTTT,CASSLEQGNTEAFF
TRBD1,TRBJ1-4,TRBV7-6,-,TGTGCCAGCAGCTTAAGGGGTCGGGACAGGGGAAAGGCAACTAATGAAAAACTGTTTTTT,CASSLRGRDRGKATNEKLFF
TRBD2,TRBJ2-7,TRBV27,-,TGTGCCAGCAGCCCGACTAGCGGGTCCTACGAGCAGTACTTC,CASSPTSGSYEQYF
-,TRBJ1-5,TRBV18,-,TGTGCCAGCTCACCATCCCCCTACAGGGACCAGCCCCAGCATTTT,CASSPSPYRDQPQHF
-,TRBJ1-6,TRBV27,-,TGTGCCAGCGGGATTAACAGGGATTCACCCCTCCACTTT,CASGINRDSPLHF
-,TRBJ2-7,TRBV28,-,TGTGCCAGCAGTTTCGACAGTTCGTACTACGAGCAGTACTTC,CASSFDSSYYEQYF
TRBD2,TRBJ2-5,TRBV7-2,-,TGTGCCAGCAGCGCCGCTAGCGGGAGGGTACAAGAGACCCAGTACTTC,CASSAASGRVQETQYF
-,TRBJ2-2,TRBV4-2,once,TGTGCCAGCAGCCAAGCTTTGGGGGATAGCGGCACCGGGGAGCTGTTTTTT,CASSQALGDSGTGELFF
-,TRBJ2-7,TRBV7-8,once,TGTGCCAGCAGCTTTAATTACAGGGACTCCTACGAGCAGTACTTC,CASSFNYRDSYEQYF
TRBD1,TRBJ1-6,TRBV5-6,-,TGTGCCAGCGGCGATTGGGGAGACAGGGGCTTTGATTCACCCCTCCACTTT,CASGDWGDRGFDSPLHF
-,TRBJ1-2,TRBV10-3,-,TGTGCCATCAGTGCCACAGGCGCAAACTATGGCTACACCTTC,CAISATGANYGYTF
-,TRBJ2-2,TRBV4-2,-,TGTGCCAGCAGCCAAGATAGGGTGGGGCAGACCACCGGGGAGCTGTTTTTT,CASSQDRVGQTTGELFF
TRBD1,TRBJ1-1,TRBV6-5,-,TGTGCCAGCACTATTACGACAGGGGTAGACACTGAAGCTTTCTTT,CASTITTGVDTEAFF
TRBD1,TRBJ2-1,TRBV5-1,-,TGCGCCAGCAGCGTCCGGGACAGGGGCGTGGATGAGCAGTTCTTC,CASSVRDRGVDEQFF
TRBD2,TRBJ2-7,TRBV30,-,TGTGCCTGGAGTGGACTAGCGGGTAGGACCTACGAGCAGTACTTC,CAWSGLAGRTYEQYF
-,TRBJ1-6,TRBV5-1,-,TGCGCCAGCAGCTTGGGGCAGGAGCGGTCACCCCTCCACTTT,CASSLGQERSPLHF
TRBD2,TRBJ2-7,TRBV7-6,-,TGTGCCAGCAGCTTAGATAGCGGGATCGCCGACGAGCAGTACTTC,CASSLDSGIADEQYF
TRBD1,TRBJ1-2,TRBV19,-,TGTGCCAGTAGTATTCGGCCGGGACAGATCTATGGCTACACCTTC,CASSIRPGQIYGYTF
-,TRBJ2-1,TRBV5-1,-,TGCGCCAGCAGCTTGGAGTCTATGAGCTCAAATGAGCAGTTCTTC,CASSLESMSSNEQFF
-,TRBJ1-3,TRBV7-2,-,TGTGCCAGCAGCTCTTACTCTGGAAACACCATATATTTT,CASSSYSGNTIYF
TRBD1,TRBJ1-1,TRBV5-4,-,TGTGCCAGCAGCCTGACAGGGGAGAACACTGAAGCTTTCTTT,CASSLTGENTEAFF
TRBD2,TRBJ2-7,TRBV4-1,-,TGCGCCAGCAGCCGTACATTAGCGGGAACTTACGAGCAGTACTTC,CASSRTLAGTYEQYF
-,TRBJ2-5,TRBV5-6,-,TGTGCCAGCAGTCCGGAGTCCCAAGAGACCCAGTACTTC,CASSPESQETQYF
TRBD1,TRBJ2-7,TRBV29-1,-,TGCAGCGTTGAAGTACCGGACAGGGTGGGCTACGAGCAGTACTTC,CSVEVPDRVGYEQYF
-,TRBJ2-5,TRBV15,-,TGTGCCACCAGCAAAGGAGGTGAAGCGGACCAAGAGACCCAGTACTTC,CATSKGGEADQETQYF
-,TRBJ2-7,TRBV18,-,TGTGCCAGCTCACCCGCCGGCAGGGCCCCTAGTGAGCAGTACTTC,CASSPAGRAPSEQYF
-,TRBJ1-1,TRBV6-1,few,TGTGCCAGCAGTGAAAGGGGTGAATTGAACACTGAAGCTTTCTTT,CASSERGELNTEAFF
TRBD1,TRBJ1-1,TRBV18,few,TGTGCCAGCTCACCGGGACAGGGGGGGACAACTGAAGCTTTCTTT,CASSPGQGGTTEAFF
-,TRBJ1-2,TRBV25-1,-,TGTGCCAGCGCCCAGTCAGGGGAAAACTATGGCTACACCTTC,CASAQSGENYGYTF
-,TRBJ1-1,TRBV10-2,-,TGCGCCAGCAGTGAAACTGCGAACACTGAAGCTTTCTTT,CASSETANTEAFF
TRBD2,TRBJ2-5,TRBV3-1/TRBV3-2,-,TGTGCCAGCAGTAGACTAGCGGGAGTAGGGGCGGAGACCCAGTACTTC,CASSRLAGVGAETQYF